The table lists the clone carrying this T cell receptor beta chain with a few counts. The sample belongs to a study of T-cell memory formation after mild COVID-19. The length of the CDR3 is 14 residues. The germline V gene encodes CDR1 SGHTA and CDR2 FQGNSA. V lost 3 bases, J lost 2 bases, and 10 bases lay in between. MiXCR was run by TCRdb on the 5' RACE reads, yielding one entry per CDR3 protein. The sample lists about 270,000 distinct CDR3 sequences; approximately 18% were seen once. The chain links TRBV7-2 to TRBJ2-5, with D unclear. The sample taken for sequencing was PBMCs or a T cell subset sorted from them (not recorded which). The receptor was derived from a man aged 18 to 29 who had mild COVID-19 (a few samples of this study predate the infection). Cell type and time point are not known. In DNA form, the CDR3 reads TGTGCCAGCAGCTTGGATCGGGCACAAGAGACCCAGTACTTC. It is translated as CASSLDRAQETQYF.